A selection of T cell receptor beta chains follows, all from one sample in a study of CD8 T cells in Susac syndrome. TCRdb ran MiXCR on the immunoSEQ multiplex PCR reads and lists one entry per CDR3 protein. This table holds roughly 180,000 distinct CDR3 sequences, about 94% found once. Sequenced input: CD4+ T cells from PBMCs. These TCRs come from a human donor in good health. Each CDR3 is given with its conserved first and last residue. Each record gives: V gene, J gene, CDR3 protein.

V gene: TRBV20-1
J gene: TRBJ2-7
CDR3 protein: CSADRERAYEQYF

V gene: TRBV5-1
J gene: TRBJ2-1
CDR3 protein: CASASTGGYNEQFF

V gene: TRBV20-1
J gene: TRBJ2-7
CDR3 protein: CSARDFGRGTYEQYF

V gene: TRBV30
J gene: TRBJ1-2
CDR3 protein: CACRPDYGYTF

V gene: TRBV5-4
J gene: TRBJ2-1
CDR3 protein: CASSPRGTGVNEQFF

V gene: TRBV14
J gene: TRBJ2-3
CDR3 protein: CASSHWEGLDTQYF

V gene: TRBV19
J gene: TRBJ2-1
CDR3 protein: CASTIRFGIYNEQFF

V gene: TRBV29-1
J gene: TRBJ2-5
CDR3 protein: CSVDQTGDETQYF

V gene: TRBV2
J gene: TRBJ1-2
CDR3 protein: CASSEGQLYGYTF

V gene: TRBV7-2
J gene: TRBJ2-7
CDR3 protein: CASRPAGGSFYEQYF

V gene: TRBV20-1
J gene: TRBJ2-7
CDR3 protein: CSGTRTSGAYEQYF

V gene: TRBV7-2
J gene: TRBJ2-7
CDR3 protein: CASSPTLKSYEQYF

V gene: TRBV7-9
J gene: TRBJ2-7
CDR3 protein: CASSRGQDLREQYF

V gene: TRBV3-1
J gene: TRBJ2-1
CDR3 protein: CASSQDRGTTGWFDEQFF

V gene: TRBV12-3/TRBV12-4
J gene: TRBJ2-7
CDR3 protein: CASSSTSGVYEQYF

V gene: TRBV20-1
J gene: TRBJ1-5
CDR3 protein: CSATGTGKQPQHF

V gene: TRBV24-1
J gene: TRBJ2-1
CDR3 protein: CATSVSGGLDEQFF